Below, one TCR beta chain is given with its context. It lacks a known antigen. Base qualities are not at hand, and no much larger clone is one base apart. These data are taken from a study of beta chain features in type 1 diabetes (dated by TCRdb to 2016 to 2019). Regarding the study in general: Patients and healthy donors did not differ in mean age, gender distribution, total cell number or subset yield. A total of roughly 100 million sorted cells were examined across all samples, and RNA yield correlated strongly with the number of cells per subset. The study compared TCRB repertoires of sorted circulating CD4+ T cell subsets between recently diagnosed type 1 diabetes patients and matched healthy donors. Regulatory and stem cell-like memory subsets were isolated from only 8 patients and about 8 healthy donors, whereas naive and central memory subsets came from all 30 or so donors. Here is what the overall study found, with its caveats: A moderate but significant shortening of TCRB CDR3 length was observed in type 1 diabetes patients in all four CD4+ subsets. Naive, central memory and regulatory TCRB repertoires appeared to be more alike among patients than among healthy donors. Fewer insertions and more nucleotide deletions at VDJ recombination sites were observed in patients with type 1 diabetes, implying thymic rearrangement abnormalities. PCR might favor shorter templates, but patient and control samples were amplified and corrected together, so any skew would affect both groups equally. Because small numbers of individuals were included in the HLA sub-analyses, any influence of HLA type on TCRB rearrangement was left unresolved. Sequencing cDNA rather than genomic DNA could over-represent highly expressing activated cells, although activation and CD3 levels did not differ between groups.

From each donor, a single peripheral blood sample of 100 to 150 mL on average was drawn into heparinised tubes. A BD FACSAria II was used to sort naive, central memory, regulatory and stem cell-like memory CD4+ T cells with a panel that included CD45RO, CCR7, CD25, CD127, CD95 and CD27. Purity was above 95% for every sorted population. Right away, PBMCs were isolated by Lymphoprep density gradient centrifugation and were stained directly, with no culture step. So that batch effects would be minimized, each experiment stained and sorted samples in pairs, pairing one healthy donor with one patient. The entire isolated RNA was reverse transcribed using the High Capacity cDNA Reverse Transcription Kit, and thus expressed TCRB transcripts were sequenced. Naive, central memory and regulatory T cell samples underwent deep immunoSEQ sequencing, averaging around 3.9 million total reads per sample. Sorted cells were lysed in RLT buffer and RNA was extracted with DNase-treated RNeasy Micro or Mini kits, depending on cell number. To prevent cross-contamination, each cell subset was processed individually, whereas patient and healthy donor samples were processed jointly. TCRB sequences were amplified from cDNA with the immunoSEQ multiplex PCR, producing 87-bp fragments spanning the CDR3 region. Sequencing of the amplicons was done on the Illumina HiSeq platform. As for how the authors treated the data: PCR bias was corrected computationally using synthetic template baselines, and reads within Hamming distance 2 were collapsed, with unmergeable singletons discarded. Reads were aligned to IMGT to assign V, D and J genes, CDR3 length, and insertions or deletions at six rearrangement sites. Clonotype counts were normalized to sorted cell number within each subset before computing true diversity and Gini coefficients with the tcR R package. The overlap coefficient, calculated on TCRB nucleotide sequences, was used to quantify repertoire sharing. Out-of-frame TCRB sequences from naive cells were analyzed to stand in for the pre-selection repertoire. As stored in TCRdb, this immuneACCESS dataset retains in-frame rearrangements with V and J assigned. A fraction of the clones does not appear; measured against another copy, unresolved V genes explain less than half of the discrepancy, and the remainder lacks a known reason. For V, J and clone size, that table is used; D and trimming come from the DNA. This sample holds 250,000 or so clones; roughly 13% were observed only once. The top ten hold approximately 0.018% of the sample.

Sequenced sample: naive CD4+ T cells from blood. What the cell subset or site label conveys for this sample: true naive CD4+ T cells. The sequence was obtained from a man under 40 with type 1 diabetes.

In nucleotides, the sequence is TGTGCCAGCAGTGGCGGGCGGGGGGCCGCCTACGAGCAGTACTTC. Its amino acids are CASSGGRGAAYEQYF. Rearrangement joined TRBV2 to TRBJ2-7, and 8 junction bases match TRBD2. The CDR3 starts with the cysteine, ends with the phenylalanine, and has 15 residues. Only the CDR3 DNA stays, 45 bases, in frame from base 1. The germline V and J ends show losses of 4 bases and 2 bases respectively, and no gene match explains 7 bases of the junction. For CDR1 and CDR2, the germline V gene lists SNHLY and FYNNEI.